Included here is one T cell receptor beta chain sequence, with context. Its specificity is not known. Repertoires were generated with immunoSEQ multiplex PCR, while TCRdb's copy carries only in-frame clones and drops some. The table lists 450,000 to 550,000 clones, roughly nine tenths of them singletons. Treatment in this sample: 15 to 20 received Ad26.COV2.S at low or high dose, single or two shots; a few received placebo; per-sample allocation not given. Sampling took place 63 days after the first vaccine or placebo injection. These data come from a study of Ad26.COV2.S vaccination and SARS-CoV-2 variants. Study results and caveats: Total T cell responses may have been underestimated by the TCR breadth and depth analyses. After vaccination, substantial breadth of spike-specific CD8+ and CD4+ responses was reported.

J lost 5 bases, V lost 8 bases, and 26 bases had no gene match. The CDR3 is made up of 20 amino acids. Germline V gene data show CDR1 as KGHDR and CDR2 as SFDVKD. The source material was peripheral blood, sampled in a trial of Ad26.COV2.S vaccine versus placebo. The chain combines TRBV24-1 with TRBJ1-2; TRBD1 matches at 9 bases. The sequence came from a person between 18 and 65 years old who received the Ad26.COV2.S COVID-19 vaccine or a placebo. The CDR3 region is CATIKPVGDRALRAGYGYTF. CDR3 bases: TGTGCCACCATCAAACCGGTGGGGGACAGGGCCCTACGGGCGGGGTATGGCTACACCTTC.